This T cell receptor beta chain is drawn from a study of PD-1 blockade in classical Hodgkin lymphoma. Repertoires were generated with immunoSEQ multiplex PCR, while TCRdb's copy carries only in-frame clones and drops some. The data contain roughly 28,000 clones, roughly 71% of them singletons. On this clone itself: The antigen remains undetermined.

Study-level points and caveats: Reports described newly diagnosed patients as having lower baseline TCR diversity than healthy donors. At C4D1, TCR diversity had climbed significantly for CD4+ cells, though not for CD8+ cells.

V gave up 4 bases and J gave up 7 bases, with 7 bases separating them. The germline CDR1 and CDR2 sequences are SGHVS and FQNEAQ. This CDR3 has 12 residues. Every single patient, without exception, relapsed after autologous stem cell transplantation, and brentuximab vedotin exposure varied. The rearrangement links TRBV7-8 to TRBJ1-4; D unresolved. This TCR derives from a human donor with classical Hodgkin lymphoma. Here the sequenced sample was peripheral blood mononuclear cells (PBMCs), taken before the second cycle of nivolumab. In DNA form, the CDR3 reads TGTGCCAGCAGCTCCAACAGTGAAAAACTGTTTTTT. This codes for CASSSNSEKLFF. The complete variable domain, with remaining parts taken from reference TRBV7-8 and TRBJ1-4, reads GAGVSQSPRYKVAKRGQDVALRCDPISGHVSLFWYQQALGQGPEFLTYFQNEAQLDKSGLPSDRFFAERPEGSVSTLKIQRTQQEDSAVYLCASSSNSEKLFFGSGTQLSVL.